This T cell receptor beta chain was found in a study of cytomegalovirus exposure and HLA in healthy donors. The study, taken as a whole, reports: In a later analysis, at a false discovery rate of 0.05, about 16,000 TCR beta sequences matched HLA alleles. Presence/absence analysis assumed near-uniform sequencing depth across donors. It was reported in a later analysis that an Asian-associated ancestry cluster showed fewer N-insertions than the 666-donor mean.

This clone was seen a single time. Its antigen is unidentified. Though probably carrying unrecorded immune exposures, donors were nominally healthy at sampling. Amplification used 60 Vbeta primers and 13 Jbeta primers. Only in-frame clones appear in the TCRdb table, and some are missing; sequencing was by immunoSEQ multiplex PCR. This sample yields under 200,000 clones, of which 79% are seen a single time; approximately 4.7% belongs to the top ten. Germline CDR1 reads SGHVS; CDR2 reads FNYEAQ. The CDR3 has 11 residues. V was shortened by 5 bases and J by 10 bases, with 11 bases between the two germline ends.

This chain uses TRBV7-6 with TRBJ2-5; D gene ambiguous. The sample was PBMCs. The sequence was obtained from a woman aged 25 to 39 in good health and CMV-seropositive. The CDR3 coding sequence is TGTGCCAGCAGCGAGGAAATCATCCAGTACTTC. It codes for CASSEEIIQYF.